The 17 T cell receptor beta chains below all came from one sample that was sequenced in a study of blood T cell repertoires in COVID-19 (dated by TCRdb to about 2020). Library preparation was by the immunoSEQ multiplex PCR assay. TCRdb provides this immuneACCESS table in a form limited to in-frame rearrangements. Some clones are lacking; in checked studies, under half of them reflect an unresolved V gene, and why the rest are absent is not known. The sample includes 250,000 to 350,000 clones, with roughly 86% observed a single time. Approximately 9% of the sample comes from the top ten. The sequencing input was PBMCs or T cells enriched from blood (not recorded which). These receptors were collected from a woman between 18 and 29 years old who had recovered from COVID-19.

The V call is TRBV5-4, the J call TRBJ1-2, with D perhaps matching TRBD1 (5 bases). CDR1 and CDR2 (germline): SGHNT, YYREEE (reference sequence). This CDR3 is 13 amino acids long. Trimming stripped 4 bases from V and 4 bases from J, with 11 bases between. The CDR3 nucleotides are TGTGCCAGCAGCCTTCCGGGGGTCTATGGCTACACCTTC. This gives the protein CASSLPGVYGYTF. Supplemented by reference TRBV5-4 and TRBJ1-2, the full variable domain reads ETGVTQSPTHLIKTRGQQVTLRCSSQSGHNTVSWYQQALGQGPQFIFQYYREEENGRGNFPPRFSGLQFPNYSSELNVNALELDDSALYLCASSLPGVYGYTFGSGTRLTVV.

This rearrangement joins TRBV28 to TRBJ1-5; possible D gene TRBD1, 6 bases. Germline-derived CDR1 and CDR2 are MDHEN and SYDVKM. V was cut by 5 bases and J by 5 bases, with 13 bases left in between. The CDR3 runs 14 residues. The CDR3 DNA is TGTGCCAGCAGTCCTAGGGACACCGATCAGCCCCAGCATTTT. Amino acids: CASSPRDTDQPQHF. Based on the CDR3 plus reference TRBV28 and TRBJ1-5, the full variable domain is DVKVTQSSRYLVKRTGEKVFLECVQDMDHENMFWYRQDPGLGLRLIYFSYDVKMKEKGDIPEGYSVSREKKERFSLILESASTNQTSMYLCASSPRDTDQPQHFGDGTRLSIL.

The chain combines TRBV5-1 with TRBJ1-2; 10 nucleotides agree with TRBD1. With 3 bases clipped from V and 3 bases from J, the junction kept 5 bases outside the gene matches. This CDR3 has 15 amino acids. The germline gives CDR1 SGHRS, CDR2 YFSETQ. This chain's CDR3 is CASSWADRGDYGYTF. The CDR3 DNA follows: TGCGCCAGCAGCTGGGCGGACAGGGGGGACTATGGCTACACCTTC. Combining the CDR3 with reference TRBV5-1 and TRBJ1-2 gives the whole variable domain KAGVTQTPRYLIKTRGQQVTLSCSPISGHRSVSWYQQTPGQGLQFLFEYFSETQRNKGNFPGRFSGRQFSNSRSEMNVSTLELGDSALYLCASSWADRGDYGYTFGSGTRLTVV.

This chain connects TRBV11-3 to TRBJ2-5; 8 bases agree with TRBD2. This CDR3 has 14 residues. Per the germline V gene, CDR1 is SGHNT and CDR2 is YENEEA. The ends lost 0 bases at V and 5 bases at J; junction bases unmatched: 2. Here the CDR3 DNA reads TGTGCCAGCAGCTTAGATCCTAGCGGGGAGACCCAGTACTTC. It specifies CASSLDPSGETQYF. Full variable domain (outside the CDR3, taken from reference TRBV11-3 and TRBJ2-5): EAGVVQSPRYKIIEKKQPVAFWCNPISGHNTLYWYLQNLGQGPELLIRYENEEAVDDSQLPKDRFSAERLKGVDSTLKIQPAELGDSAVYLCASSLDPSGETQYFGPGTRLLVL.

The J gene is TRBJ1-5, the V gene TRBV5-6; TRBD1 aligns across 7 bases. The CDR3 loop spans 16 amino acids. Germline V gene lookup returns CDR1 SGHDT and CDR2 YYEEEE. With V trimmed by 1 base and J by 4 bases, 8 bases remained unmatched. The CDR3 DNA is TGTGCCAGCAGCTTGTTCAGGGGGGTAGGGAATCAGCCCCAGCATTTT. Protein: CASSLFRGVGNQPQHF.

The chain is built from TRBV4-3 and TRBJ1-6; 8 positions agree with TRBD1. CDR1 and CDR2 from the germline V gene are LGHNA and YSLEER. The CDR3 consists of 13 residues. V was pared by 3 bases and J by 14 bases, with 6 bases of the junction left unmatched. The CDR3 protein is CASSHGQGASLHF. For the CDR3, the DNA is TGCGCCAGCAGCCATGGACAGGGCGCCTCCCTCCACTTT.

This sequence joins TRBV21-1 and TRBJ1-1; the table gives TRBD1 as D, unverified against the DNA. TRBV21-1 is a recognized pseudogene. The CDR3 covers 15 residues. The CDR3 DNA reads TGTGCCAGCAGCATCCGACAGAGATATTACACTGAAGCTTTCTTT. The encoded protein is CASSIRQRYYTEAFF.

The chain uses TRBV19 and TRBJ2-3; D is perhaps TRBD1 (5 bases). The CDR3 loop spans 14 amino acids. V was clipped by 6 bases and J by 3 bases, with 13 bases between them. Germline lookup yields CDR1 LNHDA and CDR2 SQIVND (reference sequence). The CDR3 is CASRGARLTDTQYF. Here the CDR3 DNA reads TGTGCCAGTAGAGGGGCGCGGTTAACAGATACGCAGTATTTT.

V gene TRBV19 combines with J gene TRBJ1-3, with unresolved D. Trimming shortened V by 8 bases and J by 0 bases, and 14 bases separated the two germline ends. This CDR3 is 15 amino acids long. CDR1 is LNHDA, CDR2 SQIVND, per germline (reference sequence). The CDR3 DNA follows: TGTGCCAGTCGGAGAGGGCGAGACTCTGGAAACACCATATATTTT. Protein: CASRRGRDSGNTIYF.

The chain combines TRBV28 with TRBJ2-1; maybe TRBD2 (6 bases). Germline CDR1 and CDR2: MDHEN and SYDVKM. V shed 1 base and J shed 4 bases, with 11 bases lying between them. The CDR3 sequence is 15 residues long. CDR3 DNA: TGTGCCAGCAGTTTATTACGGGAGAGGTACAATGAGCAGTTCTTC. Residues: CASSLLRERYNEQFF. Filled out from reference TRBV28 and TRBJ2-1, the complete variable domain reads DVKVTQSSRYLVKRTGEKVFLECVQDMDHENMFWYRQDPGLGLRLIYFSYDVKMKEKGDIPEGYSVSREKKERFSLILESASTNQTSMYLCASSLLRERYNEQFFGPGTRLTVL.

As DNA, the CDR3 is TGTGCCAGCGGCCACCGGACAGATTCCTACGAGCAGTACTTC. Residues: CASGHRTDSYEQYF. The chain links TRBV27 to TRBJ2-7; perhaps TRBD1 as D (6 bases). The germline gives CDR1 MNHEY, CDR2 SMNVEV (reference sequence). The V gene lost 8 bases and the J gene lost 1 base, with 15 bases spanning the gap. This CDR3 is built from 14 residues.

This clone has just a few counts. J is TRBJ1-2 and V is TRBV5-4; TRBD1 might be the D (5 bases). The CDR3 is 13 amino acids. Between the trimmed V and J ends, which lost 5 bases and 4 bases, there was a span of 12 bases. CDR1 is SGHNT and CDR2 is YYREEE in the germline V gene (reference sequence). The DNA of the CDR3 is TGTGCCAGCAGTACACAGGATGGCTATGGCTACACCTTC. Translating it yields CASSTQDGYGYTF.

The chain couples TRBV3-1 (or the pseudogene TRBV3-2) to TRBJ2-1, with 14 bases fitting TRBD2. The trim removed 3 bases at V and 10 bases at J, leaving 14 bases unmatched. The CDR3 extends over 18 amino acids. Germline V CDR1 and CDR2: LGHDT, YNNKEL (reference sequence). The chain's CDR3 is CASSQGPGTSGRREEQFF. The CDR3 region has the DNA TGTGCCAGCAGCCAGGGTCCCGGGACTAGCGGGAGAAGGGAGGAGCAGTTCTTC.

V usage is TRBV7-3 and J usage is TRBJ2-3; TRBD2 is a possible D gene (6 bases). Germline-derived CDR1 and CDR2 are SGHTA and FQGTGA. Trimming took 5 bases from V and 5 from J, leaving 11 bases between them. The CDR3 runs to 13 residues. CDR3: CASSLGTQDTQYF. The DNA of the CDR3 is TGTGCCAGCAGCCTGGGGACTCAAGATACGCAGTATTTT. Looking up the rest from reference TRBV7-3 and TRBJ2-3 gives the full variable domain: GAGVSQTPSNKVTEKGKYVELRCDPISGHTALYWYRQSLGQGPEFLIYFQGTGAADDSGLPNDRFFAVRPEGSVSTLKIQRTERGDSAVYLCASSLGTQDTQYFGPGTRLTVL.

The chain combines TRBV11-2 with TRBJ1-4; 7 nucleotides align to TRBD1. Germline loops: CDR1 SGHAT, CDR2 FQNNGV. V lost 6 bases to trimming and J lost 8 bases; unmatched junction nucleotides: 6. The CDR3 is made up of 13 amino acids. Here the CDR3 DNA reads TGTGCCAGCAGTCGGACAGGTCCCGAAAAACTGTTTTTT. It yields the protein CASSRTGPEKLFF.

The V call is TRBV2, the J call TRBJ2-2; a possible D gene is TRBD1 (6 bases). CDR1 is SNHLY, CDR2 FYNNEI, per germline. The CDR3 extends over 14 amino acids. Trimming stripped 7 bases from V and 1 base from J, with 10 bases between. The CDR3 region has the DNA TGTGCCAGCATGCAGGGGATGAACACCGGGGAGCTGTTTTTT. It is translated as CASMQGMNTGELFF.

The J gene is TRBJ1-1, the V gene TRBV7-6; the D gene is possibly TRBD1 (5 bases). Germline lookup yields CDR1 SGHVS and CDR2 FNYEAQ. Trimming left V 5 bases short and J 5 bases short, with 12 bases between. This CDR3 spans 13 amino acids. CDR3: CASSTTQGTEAFF. The CDR3 nucleotides are TGTGCCAGCAGCACGACCCAGGGAACTGAAGCTTTCTTT.